The T cell receptor beta chain described here comes from a study of blood T cell repertoires in COVID-19 (TCRdb year 2020). For the study in its entirety: The collaborator samples originated in the United States, Italy and Spain and spanned the acute and convalescent phases of COVID-19. The material from the prospective study consisted of cDNA or gDNA derived from T cells, B-cell-depleted T cells, or PBMCs. The samples were drawn from the first 160 participants of the ongoing ImmuneRACE study and from 950 to 1,500 subjects provided by 6 global collaborators. A de-identified subject ID, COVID-19 status, age in years and sex were almost always included in the sample metadata. Where available, HLA class I and class II types were taken from metadata supplied by the sample provider and were not determined by assay-based typing. The repertoires were released in a freely available public database meant as a resource for research on the immune response to SARS-CoV-2. Subjects who had been exposed to COVID-19, were actively infected with it, or had recovered from it provided the deeply sampled blood TCRbeta repertoires that made up the dataset.

With regard to this clone: Its antigen is unknown. Nothing much larger sits one base from this clone, and base qualities are not available.

TCRbeta CDR3 regions were amplified from genomic DNA using the immunoSEQ Assay, a bias-controlled multiplex PCR. The authors processed their data as follows. The number of nucleated cells in each sample was estimated from the amplification of reference gene primers within the assay. To quantify the absolute abundance of each unique TCRbeta CDR3 rearrangement, sequence reads were collapsed and filtered. For each sample, productive Simpson clonality was calculated as the square root of Simpson's diversity index across productive rearrangements. TCRdb retrieved this table from immuneACCESS and kept in-frame rearrangements only. Not all clones are present; in checked studies, unresolved V genes account for under half, and no reason is known for the remainder. Clone size and the V and J calls come from that table; the DNA yielded D and trimming. The table for this sample lists about 200,000 clones; 80% to 85% of them were counted only once. The leading ten clones occupy 8% to 10% of the sample.

Study-wide conclusions, independent of this receptor: The amount of clinical and demographic metadata varied by source and participant and was provided uncurated.

At one collaborating source in Seattle, patients were enrolled during active infection and were followed longitudinally through the course of disease. The collaborating institutions used their own protocols to collect whole blood in K2EDTA tubes. Collaborator samples were shipped for TCRbeta analysis as frozen whole blood, isolated PBMCs, or DNA extracted from either sample type. The receptor was isolated from a woman at least 80 years old with COVID-19, enrolled during active disease. The specimen was peripheral blood.

Here is the DNA: TGTGCCAGCAGTGAAGCGAGAAGAGCAGGGGCCTATAATTCACCCCTCCACTTT. It is translated as CASSEARRAGAYNSPLHF. This chain is built from TRBV6-1 and TRBJ1-6; the D gene is perhaps TRBD1, from 6 matching bases. Spanning cysteine to phenylalanine, the CDR3 consists of 18 amino acids. Solely the CDR3 DNA is kept, with 54 bases framed from the first base. V is pared back by 0 bases and J by 2 bases, with 14 bases lying between the germline termini. The germline V gene encodes CDR1 MNHNS and CDR2 SASEGT.